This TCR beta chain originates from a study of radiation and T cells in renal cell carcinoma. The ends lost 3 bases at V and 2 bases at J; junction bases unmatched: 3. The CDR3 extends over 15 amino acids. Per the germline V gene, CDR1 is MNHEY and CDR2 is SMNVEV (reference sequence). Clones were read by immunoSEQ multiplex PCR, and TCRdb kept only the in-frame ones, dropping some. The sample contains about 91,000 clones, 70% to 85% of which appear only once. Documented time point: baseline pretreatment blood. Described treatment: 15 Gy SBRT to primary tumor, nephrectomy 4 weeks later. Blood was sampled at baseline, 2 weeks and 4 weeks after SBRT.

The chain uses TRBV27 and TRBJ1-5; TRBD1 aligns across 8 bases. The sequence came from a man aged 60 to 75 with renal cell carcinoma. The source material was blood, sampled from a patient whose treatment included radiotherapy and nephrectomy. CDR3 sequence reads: CASSFGQGGNQPQHF. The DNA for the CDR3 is TGTGCCAGCAGTTTCGGACAGGGCGGCAATCAGCCCCAGCATTTT.